The clone carrying this T cell receptor beta chain is a singleton in its sample. This sample was taken from a study of T cell changes during pregnancy in multiple sclerosis. Only in-frame clones appear in the TCRdb table, and some are missing; sequencing was by immunoSEQ multiplex PCR. The sample lists roughly 30,000 clones, approximately 90% occurring once. The receptor's source is a female donor in good health, enrolled as a control in a pregnancy study. The material sequenced was CD4+ T cells from peripheral blood mononuclear cells, taken in the first trimester of pregnancy.

CDR3 coding DNA: TGTGCCAGCAGCCTGGGAGCGCTAGCGGGGCGGGGGCCTAATGAGCAGTTCTTC. It codes for CASSLGALAGRGPNEQFF. J is TRBJ2-1 and V is TRBV7-9, with 9 bases that match TRBD2. Trimming at V came to 5 bases and at J to 7 bases, leaving 18 bases not matched to a gene. Germline CDR1 reads SEHNR; CDR2 reads FQNEAQ (reference sequence). This CDR3 is 18 amino acids long.